This TCR beta chain is drawn from a study of T cell changes during pregnancy in multiple sclerosis. The protocol was immunoSEQ multiplex PCR, while the TCRdb copy is restricted to in-frame clones and leaves out a portion. In the table there are roughly 49,000 clones, 75% to 90% of which are singletons. V was pared by 3 bases and J by 8 bases, with 9 bases of the junction left unmatched. In germline, CDR1 is MNHEY, CDR2 SVGAGI. The length of the CDR3 is 15 residues. The origin of this receptor is a female donor in good health, enrolled as a control in a pregnancy study. The gene calls are TRBV6-5 and TRBJ2-1; 8 positions match TRBD1. Sequencing was performed on peripheral blood, taken in the first trimester of pregnancy. The CDR3 region has the DNA TGTGCCAGCAGTTATTTCGGACAGGGATGGGATGAGCAGTTCTTC. Amino acid sequence: CASSYFGQGWDEQFF.